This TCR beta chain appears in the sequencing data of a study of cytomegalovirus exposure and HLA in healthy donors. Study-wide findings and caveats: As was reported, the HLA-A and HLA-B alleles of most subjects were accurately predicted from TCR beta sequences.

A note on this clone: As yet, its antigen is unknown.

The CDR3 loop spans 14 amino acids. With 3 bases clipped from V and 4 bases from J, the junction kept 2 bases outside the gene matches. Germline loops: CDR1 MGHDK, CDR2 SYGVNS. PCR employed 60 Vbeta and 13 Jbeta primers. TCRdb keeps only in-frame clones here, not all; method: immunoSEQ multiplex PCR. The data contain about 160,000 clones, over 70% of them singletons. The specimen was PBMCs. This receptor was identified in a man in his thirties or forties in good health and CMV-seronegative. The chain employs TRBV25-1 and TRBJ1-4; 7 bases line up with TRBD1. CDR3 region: CASSDRDSNEKLFF. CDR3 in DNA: TGTGCCAGCAGTGACCGGGACAGTAATGAAAAACTGTTTTTT.